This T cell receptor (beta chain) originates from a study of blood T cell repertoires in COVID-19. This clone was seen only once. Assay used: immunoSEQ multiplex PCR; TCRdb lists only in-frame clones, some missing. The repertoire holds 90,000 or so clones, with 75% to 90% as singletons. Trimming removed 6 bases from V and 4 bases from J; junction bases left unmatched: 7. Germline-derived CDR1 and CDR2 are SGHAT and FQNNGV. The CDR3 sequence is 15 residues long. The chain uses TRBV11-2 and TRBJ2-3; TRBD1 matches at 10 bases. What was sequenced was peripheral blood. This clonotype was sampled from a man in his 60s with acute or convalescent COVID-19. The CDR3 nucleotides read TGTGCCAGCAGGCGACCGGGACAGGGGTCAGATACGCAGTATTTT. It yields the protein CASRRPGQGSDTQYF.